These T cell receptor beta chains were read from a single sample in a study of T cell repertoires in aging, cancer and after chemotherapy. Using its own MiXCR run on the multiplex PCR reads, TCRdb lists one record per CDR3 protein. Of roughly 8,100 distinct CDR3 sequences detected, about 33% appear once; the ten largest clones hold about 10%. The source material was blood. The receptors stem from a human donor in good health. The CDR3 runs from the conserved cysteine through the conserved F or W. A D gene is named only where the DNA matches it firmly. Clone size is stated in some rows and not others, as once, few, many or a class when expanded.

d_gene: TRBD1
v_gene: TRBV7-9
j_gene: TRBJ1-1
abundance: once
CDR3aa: CASSRQGENTEAFF
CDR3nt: TGTGCCAGCAGCCGACAGGGGGAGAACACTGAAGCTTTCTTT

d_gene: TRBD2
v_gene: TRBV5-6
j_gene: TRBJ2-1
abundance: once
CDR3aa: CASSQGTSGDNEQFF
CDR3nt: TGCGCCAGCAGCCAGGGGACTAGCGGGGACAATGAGCAGTTCTTC

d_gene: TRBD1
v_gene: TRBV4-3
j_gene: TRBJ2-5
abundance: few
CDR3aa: CASSQEPEARGSIQYF
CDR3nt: TGCGCCAGCAGCCAAGAACCGGAGGCCAGGGGGTCAATCCAGTACTTC

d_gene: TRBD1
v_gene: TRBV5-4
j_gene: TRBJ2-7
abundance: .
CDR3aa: CASSLEGTAYEQYF
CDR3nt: TGTGCCAGCAGCTTGGAGGGGACAGCCTACGAGCAGTACTTC

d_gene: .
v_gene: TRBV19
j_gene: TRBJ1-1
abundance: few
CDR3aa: CASSIRGSLTEAFF
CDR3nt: TGTGCCAGTAGTATACGGGGGAGTCTCACTGAAGCTTTCTTT

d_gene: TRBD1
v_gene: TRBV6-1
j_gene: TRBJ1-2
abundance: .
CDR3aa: CASSLTGVANYGYTF
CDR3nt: TGTGCCAGCAGTCTTACAGGGGTAGCTAACTATGGCTACACCTTC

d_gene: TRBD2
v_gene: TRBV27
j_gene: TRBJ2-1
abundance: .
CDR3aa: CASSLAGGDYNEQFF
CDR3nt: TGTGCCAGCTCACTAGCGGGGGGGGACTACAATGAGCAGTTCTTC

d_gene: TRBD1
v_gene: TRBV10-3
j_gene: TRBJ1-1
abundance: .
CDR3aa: CAISGQGAPEAFF
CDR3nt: TGTGCCATCAGTGGACAGGGAGCCCCTGAAGCTTTCTTT

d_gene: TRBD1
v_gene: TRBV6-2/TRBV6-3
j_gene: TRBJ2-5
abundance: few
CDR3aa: CASSYLRGQGGVLKTQYF
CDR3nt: TGTGCCAGCAGTTACCTAAGAGGACAGGGGGGCGTTCTGAAGACCCAGTACTTC

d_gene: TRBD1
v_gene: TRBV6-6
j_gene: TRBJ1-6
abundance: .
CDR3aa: CASISDRAYNSPLHF
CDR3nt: TGTGCCAGCATTAGTGACAGGGCCTATAATTCACCCCTCCACTTT

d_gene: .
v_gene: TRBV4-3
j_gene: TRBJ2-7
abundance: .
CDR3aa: CASSPLGGSSYEQYF
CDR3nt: TGTGCCAGCAGCCCTCTCGGTGGGAGCTCCTACGAGCAGTACTTC

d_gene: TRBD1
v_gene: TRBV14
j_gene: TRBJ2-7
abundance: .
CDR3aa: CASSTRVPGQGTYEQYF
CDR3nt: TGTGCCAGCAGCACAAGGGTGCCGGGACAGGGGACCTACGAGCAGTACTTC

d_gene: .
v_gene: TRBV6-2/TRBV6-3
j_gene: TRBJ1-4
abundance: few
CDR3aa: CASSLSQNEKLFF
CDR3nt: TGTGCCAGCAGTCTCAGCCAGAATGAAAAACTGTTTTTT

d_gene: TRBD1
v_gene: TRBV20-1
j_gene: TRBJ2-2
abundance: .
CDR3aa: CSAFTPGGPGELFF
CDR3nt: TGCAGTGCTTTTACCCCAGGGGGCCCCGGGGAGCTGTTTTTT

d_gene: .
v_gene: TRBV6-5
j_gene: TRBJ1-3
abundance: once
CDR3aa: CASSYSPEVSGNTIYF
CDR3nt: TGTGCCAGCAGTTACTCCCCGGAGGTCTCTGGAAACACCATATATTTT

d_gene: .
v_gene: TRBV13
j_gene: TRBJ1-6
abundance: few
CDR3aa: CASSLGRGVLRSYNSPLHF
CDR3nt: TGTGCCAGCAGCTTAGGCCGGGGGGTCTTACGCTCCTATAATTCACCCCTCCACTTT

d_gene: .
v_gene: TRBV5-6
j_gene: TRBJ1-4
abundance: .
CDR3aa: CASSTSGPGLEKLFF
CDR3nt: TGTGCCAGCAGCACCTCGGGCCCAGGCCTGGAAAAACTGTTTTTT

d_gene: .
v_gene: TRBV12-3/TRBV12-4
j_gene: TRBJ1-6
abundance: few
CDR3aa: CASSSLGAYNSPLHF
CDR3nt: TGTGCCAGCAGTTCTTTGGGTGCCTATAATTCACCCCTCCACTTT

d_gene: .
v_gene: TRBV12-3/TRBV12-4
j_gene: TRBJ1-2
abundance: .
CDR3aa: CASSSQGPSYGYTF
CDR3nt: TGTGCCAGCAGTTCACAGGGTCCTTCCTATGGCTACACCTTC

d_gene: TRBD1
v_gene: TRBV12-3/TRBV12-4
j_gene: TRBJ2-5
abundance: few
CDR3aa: CASSKRPSDRGETQYF
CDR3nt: TGTGCCAGCAGTAAACGCCCGTCGGACAGGGGAGAGACCCAGTACTTC

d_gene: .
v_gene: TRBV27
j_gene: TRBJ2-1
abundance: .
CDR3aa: CATTDTYNEQFF
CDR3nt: TGTGCCACTACGGACACCTACAATGAGCAGTTCTTC

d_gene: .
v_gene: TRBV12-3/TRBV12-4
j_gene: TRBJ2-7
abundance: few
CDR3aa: CASSGRDYEQYF
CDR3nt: TGTGCCAGCAGTGGCAGAGACTACGAGCAGTACTTC

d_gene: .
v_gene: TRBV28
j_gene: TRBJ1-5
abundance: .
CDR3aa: CASTPGGSGKPQHF
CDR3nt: TGTGCCAGCACCCCTGGGGGGAGTGGTAAGCCCCAGCATTTT

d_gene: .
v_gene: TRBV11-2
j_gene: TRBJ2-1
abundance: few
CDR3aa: CASSPTGQEGNEQFF
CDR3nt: TGTGCCAGCAGTCCTACAGGACAGGAGGGCAATGAGCAGTTCTTC

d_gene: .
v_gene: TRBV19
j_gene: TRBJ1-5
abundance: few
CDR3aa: CASSWSQYSNQPQHF
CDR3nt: TGTGCCAGTAGTTGGAGCCAATATAGCAATCAGCCCCAGCATTTT

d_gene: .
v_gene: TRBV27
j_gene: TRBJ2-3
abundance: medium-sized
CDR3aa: CASSLVRAVTDTQYF
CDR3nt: TGTGCCAGCAGTTTAGTGAGGGCCGTCACAGATACGCAGTATTTT

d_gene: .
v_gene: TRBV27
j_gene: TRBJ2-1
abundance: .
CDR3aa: CTSSLRAQTSYNEQFF
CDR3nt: TGTACCAGCAGTCTGAGGGCCCAAACCTCCTACAATGAGCAGTTCTTC

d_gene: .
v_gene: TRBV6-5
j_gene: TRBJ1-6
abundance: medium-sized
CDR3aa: CASSYRGESNSPLHF
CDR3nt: TGTGCCAGCAGTTACCGGGGGGAGTCGAATTCACCCCTCCACTTT

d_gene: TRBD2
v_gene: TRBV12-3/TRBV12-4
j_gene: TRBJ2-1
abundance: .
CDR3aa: CASSSILAGGLSYNEQFF
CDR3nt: TGTGCCAGCAGTTCCATTCTAGCGGGGGGCCTCTCCTACAATGAGCAGTTCTTC

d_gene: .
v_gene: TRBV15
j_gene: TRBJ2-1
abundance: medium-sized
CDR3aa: CATSRAAGPGSGQFF
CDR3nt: TGTGCCACCAGCAGAGCGGCAGGGCCTGGGTCTGGGCAGTTCTTC

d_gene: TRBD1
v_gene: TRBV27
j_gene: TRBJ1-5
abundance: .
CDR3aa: CASSLYQGAQPQHF
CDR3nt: TGTGCCAGCAGTTTATATCAGGGGGCTCAGCCCCAGCATTTT

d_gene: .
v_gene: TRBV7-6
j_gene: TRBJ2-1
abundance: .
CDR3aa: CASSQVGGVYNEQFF
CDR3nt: TGTGCCAGCAGCCAAGTGGGGGGAGTATACAATGAGCAGTTCTTC

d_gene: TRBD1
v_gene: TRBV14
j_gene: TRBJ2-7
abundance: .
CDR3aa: CASSPLGQGVWEQYF
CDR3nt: TGTGCCAGCAGCCCCCTGGGACAGGGGGTGTGGGAGCAGTACTTC

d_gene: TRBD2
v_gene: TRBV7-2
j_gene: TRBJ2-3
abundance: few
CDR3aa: CASSPWVLAGGGDTQYF
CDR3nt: TGTGCCAGCAGCCCCTGGGTTCTAGCGGGGGGGGGAGATACGCAGTATTTT

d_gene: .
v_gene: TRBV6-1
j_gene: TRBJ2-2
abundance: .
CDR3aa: CASRGGQHTGELFF
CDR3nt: TGCGCCAGCAGGGGCGGACAGCACACCGGGGAGCTGTTTTTT

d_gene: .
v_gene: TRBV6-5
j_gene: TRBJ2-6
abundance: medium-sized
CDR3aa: CASSFSGSAGANVLTF
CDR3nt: TGTGCCAGCAGTTTCTCAGGGTCCGCTGGGGCCAACGTCCTGACTTTC

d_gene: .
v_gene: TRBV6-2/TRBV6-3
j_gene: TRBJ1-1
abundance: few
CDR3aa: CASSTPTVNTEAFF
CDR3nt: TGTGCCAGCAGTACACCGACGGTGAACACTGAAGCTTTCTTT

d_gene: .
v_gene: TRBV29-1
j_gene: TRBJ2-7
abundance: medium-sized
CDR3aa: CSVVTPGYYEQYF
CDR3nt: TGCAGCGTTGTAACCCCAGGATACTACGAGCAGTACTTC

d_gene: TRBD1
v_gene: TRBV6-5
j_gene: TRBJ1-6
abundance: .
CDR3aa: CASSYFLPGQGSSPLHF
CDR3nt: TGTGCCAGCAGTTACTTTCTTCCGGGACAGGGCAGTTCACCCCTCCACTTT

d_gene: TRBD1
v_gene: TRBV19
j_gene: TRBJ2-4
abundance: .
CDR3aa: CASREDRSKNIQYF
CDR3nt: TGTGCCAGTAGGGAGGACAGGTCCAAAAACATTCAGTACTTC

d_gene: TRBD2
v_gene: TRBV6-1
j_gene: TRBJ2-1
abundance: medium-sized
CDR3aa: CASSELAGSYNEQFF
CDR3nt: TGTGCCAGCAGTGAACTAGCGGGCTCCTACAATGAGCAGTTCTTC

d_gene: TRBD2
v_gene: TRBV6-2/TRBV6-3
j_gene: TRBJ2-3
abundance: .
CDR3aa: CASSPGGGAWADTQYF
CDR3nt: TGTGCCAGCAGTCCCGGGGGGGGGGCCTGGGCAGATACGCAGTATTTT

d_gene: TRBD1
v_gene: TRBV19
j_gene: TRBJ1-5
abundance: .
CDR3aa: CASSPDRGKGPQHF
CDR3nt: TGTGCCAGTAGTCCTGACAGGGGGAAGGGGCCCCAGCATTTT

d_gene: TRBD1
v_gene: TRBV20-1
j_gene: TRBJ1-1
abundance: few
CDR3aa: CSALPTGGTEAFF
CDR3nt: TGCAGTGCTCTACCAACAGGGGGCACTGAAGCTTTCTTT

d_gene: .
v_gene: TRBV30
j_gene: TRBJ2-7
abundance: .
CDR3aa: CASIPRGSYEQYF
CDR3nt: TGTGCCAGCATCCCCCGTGGCTCCTACGAGCAGTACTTC